This T cell receptor (beta chain) was obtained from a study of blood T cells in healthy people across ages (dated by TCRdb to about 2015). Concerning the study at large: Template switching captured roughly one uniquely barcoded TCR beta cDNA molecule per two T cells in model experiments. Two additional independent replicas of 1 million unique cDNA reads from the same blood draw were analyzed for two donors (one aged 18 to 30 and one aged 80 or older). Using deep sequencing normalized with unique cDNA molecular identifiers, the study measured how TCR beta repertoire diversity changes with age. The donors were split into four age groups: young (average about 16 years), middle-aged (about 40), aged (approximately 60) and long-lived (about 74). To avoid experimental bias, donors of different ages were randomly spread across the sequencing lanes.

Trimming takes 0 bases from V and 4 bases from J, and the germline ends sit 14 bases apart. The germline V gene sets CDR1 to SGDLS and CDR2 to YYNGEE. From cysteine to phenylalanine, the CDR3 is 15 amino acids long. The sequence is cut down to CDR3 DNA, 45 bases in frame from base 1. The library came from 5' RACE. Sequencing was carried out with an Illumina HiSeq 2500. A second PCR of roughly 6 to 12 cycles was performed with a sample-barcoded 5' primer and a J-beta primer mix. A unique molecular identifier was introduced onto each TCR beta cDNA molecule by a template-switch 5' adaptor carrying 12 random nucleotides. Each sample yielded at least 3 million CDR3-containing paired-end reads. The Mint cDNA synthesis kit, primed by a TRBC-specific oligonucleotide, was used to synthesize first-strand cDNA from all RNA. Following uracil-DNA glycosylase treatment, a first 18-cycle PCR with universal primers M1SS and BC2_uni_R was performed on all cDNA. As for the original processing: For normalization, 1 million high-quality reads, each with a distinct molecular identifier, were randomly selected from each sample. Instead of being binned into consensus sequences, reads that shared molecular identifiers were thrown out. MiTCR, set to a Q25 quality threshold and the strictest error-elimination algorithm, was used for CDR3 identification, clonotype clustering and error correction. Lower-bound total TCR beta diversity was estimated with a nonparametric unseen species model using Euler transformation. TCRdb reanalyzed the raw reads on its own, using fastp at Q25 for trimming and MiXCR for clone calling, and kept in-frame beta chains. Rows are combined by CDR3 protein, so each entry shows the most common genes and DNA. The V and J calls and clone size are TCRdb's, not the authors'. Present in this sample are about 810,000 distinct CDR3 sequences, under 40% of which were seen just once. The top ten hold 10% to 15% of the sample.

This clonotype appeared many times. Its antigen is not yet known. No base quality information exists; no much larger clone differs at one position. The paper's findings and limits, for the study overall: Observed TCR beta diversity per million T cells fell roughly linearly with age, and a significant reduction was already apparent by age approximately 41. A strong correlation was found between observed TCR beta diversity and the percentage of naive T cells measured by flow cytometry. Since profiling was done on bulk unsorted PBMCs, naive and antigen-experienced compartments could not be conclusively compared. Donor CMV infection status was unknown, potentially confounding age-related changes in expanded clonotypes. The long-lived group showed more naive CD4+ T cells, fewer expanded clones and increased TCR diversity than the aged group, suggesting age selection. Estimates of total diversity from one million sequenced T cells were regarded as lower bounds and underestimates.

Donors were 40 or so systemically healthy Caucasian individuals from Russia aged roughly 6 to 95 years. Each donor gave 8 to 10 milliliters of peripheral blood, drawn into EDTA-treated Vacutainer tubes. Ficoll-Paque density-gradient centrifugation was used to isolate PBMCs, with at least 6 million obtained per sample. Trizol reagent was used to extract total RNA from PBMCs, with at least 6 micrograms per sample. Naive CD45RAhigh/CD27high T cell percentages were measured by flow cytometry on a PBMC aliquot from every donor. The sequencing sample was made of blood. The receptor was derived from a man younger than 30 in good health. This sequence uses TRBV9 and TRBJ2-7; the D gene is perhaps TRBD2, on 5 matching bases. The sequence in DNA is TGTGCCAGCAGCGTAGGTCAGGCCGGGAATTACGAGCAGTACTTC. It translates as CASSVGQAGNYEQYF.